Following are 26 T cell receptor beta chains from one sample sequenced in a study of tumor-infiltrating lymphocytes in primary liver carcinoma. The blood RNA (from unsorted whole blood) was obtained, and germline DNA was also extracted. With a constant-region primer, TCR beta cDNA was made from approximately 520 ng of total RNA. Generation of the TCR beta libraries relied on three nested multiplex PCR rounds using slightly modified ARM-PCR. Primers for the first two PCR rounds were TRBV1-TRBV30 forward primers and a C-beta reverse primer (approximately 10 cycles per round). Each CDR3 protein gets one entry after TCRdb re-called the multiplex PCR reads with MiXCR. The sample shows about 330,000 distinct CDR3 sequences, about two thirds of them seen only once. The sequencing input was peripheral blood. The receptors derive from a middle-aged man with primary liver carcinoma and hepatitis B virus infection.

Notes on this clonotype: Being one base from a much bigger clone, this may be a read error. The rearrangement joins TRBV6-1 to TRBJ1-2; TRBD1 might be the D (5 bases). The CDR3 sequence is 14 residues long. The germline V gene has CDR1 MNHNS and CDR2 SASEGT. With 1 base removed from V and 8 bases from J, the gap between germline ends came to 14 bases. The CDR3 sequence is CASSEGDPRPGYTF. The CDR3 nucleotides read TGTGCCAGCAGTGAAGGGGACCCCCGGCCGGGCTACACCTTC.

Concerning this clonotype: The junction differs from germline at one of its ends, possibly a read error. The chain is built from TRBV10-2 and TRBJ2-7; D may match TRBD1 or TRBD2 (5 bases each). The CDR3 length is 17 residues. Germline V gene sequence: CDR1 WSHSY, CDR2 SAAADI. The CDR3 bases are TGCGCCGGCAGTGAGTCAGGGCCGGGACGGATTTTGGATGAGCAGTACTTC. It encodes CAGSESGPGRILDEQYF.

Of note for this clonotype: Lacking the conserved final phenylalanine or tryptophan, this CDR3 likely reflects a read error. The V gene is TRBV11-2, the J gene TRBJ2-2; D may be TRBD1 (7 bases). Germline loops: CDR1 SGHAT, CDR2 FQNNGV. The CDR3 runs to 14 residues. In DNA form, the CDR3 reads TGTGCCTGCAGCTTAGTCAGGGGGGACGGGGAGCTGTTTTCT. It yields the protein CACSLVRGDGELFS.

Points on this clonotype: Germline and junction disagree at one end, which may indicate a read error. The chain joins TRBV30 to TRBJ2-3; no clear D gene. The CDR3 loop spans 11 amino acids. Germline V gives CDR1 GTSNPN, CDR2 SVGIG (reference sequence). In nucleotides, the CDR3 is TGTGCCTGGAGGGGCACATATACGCGGTATTTT. This encodes CAWRGTYTRYF.

V usage is TRBV5-1 and J usage is TRBJ2-7; 8 bases line up with TRBD2. V lost 7 bases and J lost 3; bases outside the gene matches: 15. Germline V gene sequence: CDR1 SGHRS, CDR2 YFSETQ. This CDR3 is 16 amino acids long. Here the CDR3 DNA reads TGCGCCAGCTCACCAAGCGGGGGCGGATTGTACTACGAGCAGTACTTC. Its translation is CASSPSGGGLYYEQYF. Full variable domain (missing parts from reference TRBV5-1 and TRBJ2-7): KAGVTQTPRYLIKTRGQQVTLSCSPISGHRSVSWYQQTPGQGLQFLFEYFSETQRNKGNFPGRFSGRQFSNSRSEMNVSTLELGDSALYLCASSPSGGGLYYEQYFGPGTRLTVT.

This clonotype turned up a few times. The chain couples TRBV28 to TRBJ1-2; 9 bases are a match to TRBD1. The V gene's germline CDR1 is MDHEN and CDR2 SYDVKM. With V trimmed by 5 bases and J by 6 bases, 4 bases remained unmatched. The CDR3 contains 13 residues. DNA for the CDR3: TGTGCCAGCAGTCCCGGGACAGGGAATGGCTACACCTTC. This codes for CASSPGTGNGYTF.

A remark on this clonotype: Being one base from a much bigger clone, this may be a read error. CDR3 amino acids: CASGQGQHYEQYF. CDR3 coding DNA: TGTGCCAGCGGCCAGGGACAGCACTACGAGCAGTACTTC. The chain couples TRBV12-3 or TRBV12-4 to TRBJ2-7; 7 nucleotides agree with TRBD1. The trim removed 8 bases at V and 3 bases at J, leaving 7 bases unmatched. The CDR3 length is 13 residues.

As concerns this clonotype: This is likely a read error, given that the CDR3 carries no conserved phenylalanine or tryptophan at its end. The chain's CDR3 is CATSRALAGGDEQFL. CDR3 DNA: TGTGCCACCAGCAGGGCACTAGCGGGAGGTGATGAGCAGTTCTTA. The chain carries TRBV15 and TRBJ2-1; 12 nucleotides align to TRBD2. The CDR3 consists of 15 residues. With V trimmed by 3 bases and J by 8 bases, 5 bases remained unmatched. The germline gives CDR1 LNHNV, CDR2 YYDKDF (reference sequence).

To note about this clonotype: One end of the junction is discordant with germline, which a read error may explain. This chain connects TRBV5-6 to TRBJ1-2, with D possibly being TRBD1 (6 bases). Germline V lookup: CDR1 SGHDT, CDR2 YYEEEE. This CDR3 has 13 amino acids. The CDR3 sequence is CASSLLGTRGYTF. CDR3 in DNA: TGTGCCAGTAGCTTGCTTGGGACAAGAGGCTACACCTTC.

With respect to this clonotype: A much more abundant neighbour one base away suggests this may be a read error. The genes are TRBV6-6 and TRBJ2-7; possibly TRBD2 for D (7 bases). Germline CDR1 reads MNHNY; CDR2 reads SVGAGI (reference sequence). CDR3 length: 15 residues. The CDR3 protein is CARSYSKGGAYEQYF. In nucleotides, the CDR3 is TGTGCCAGAAGTTACTCGAAAGGGGGGGCCTACGAGCAGTACTTC.

As regards this clonotype: This clone may be a read error of a much larger clone one base away. In DNA form, the CDR3 reads TGTGCCAGTTCGCACACAAACTACGACCAGTACTTC. Translated: CASSHTNYDQYF. The chain uses TRBV6-1 and TRBJ2-7; D remains unclear. The V gene's germline CDR1 is MNHNS and CDR2 SASEGT. The CDR3 contains 12 residues.

This clonotype has only a few counts. The V call is TRBV4-1, the J call TRBJ2-3; 12 positions agree with TRBD2. V shed 4 bases, J shed 0 bases, and the junction held 23 bases outside the gene matches. Germline V gene sequence: CDR1 MGHRA, CDR2 YSYEKL. The CDR3 has 23 residues. The CDR3 loop reads CASSRRSSGQILAGGTSTDTQYF. The CDR3 DNA reads as TGCGCCAGCAGCCGCAGAAGCTCGGGACAGATTCTAGCGGGAGGGACTAGCACAGATACGCAGTATTTT.

A word on this clonotype: At one end, the junction sequence differs from germline, possibly due to a read error. This chain joins TRBV12-3 or TRBV12-4 and TRBJ1-2, with unresolved D. This CDR3 spans 13 amino acids. The CDR3 sequence: CASSLLGDTGYTF. The CDR3 DNA follows: TGCGCCAGCAGTTTACTAGGTGACACGGGCTACACCTTC.

With regard to this clonotype: One junction end does not reproduce the germline sequence, and a read error may be involved. The chain carries TRBV11-2 and TRBJ2-7; D is possibly TRBD1 (6 bases). The CDR3 totals 14 residues. Germline V CDR1 and CDR2: SGHAT, FQNNGV. Written as DNA, the CDR3 is TGTGCCAGCATCTTATTTGGGGGCGTCTACGAGCAGTACTTC. Its translation: CASILFGGVYEQYF. Full variable domain (outside the CDR3, taken from reference TRBV11-2 and TRBJ2-7): EAGVAQSPRYKIIEKRQSVAFWCNPISGHATLYWYQQILGQGPKLLIQFQNNGVVDDSQLPKDRFSAERLKGVDSTLKIQPAKLEDSAVYLCASILFGGVYEQYFGPGTRLTVT.

This clonotype was seen only once. Given the absence of the conserved phenylalanine or tryptophan at the CDR3 end, a read error is likely. The V and J genes are TRBV11-2 and TRBJ2-5; TRBD2 is a possible D gene (6 bases). The V gene's germline CDR1 is SGHAT and CDR2 FQNNGV. CDR3 length equals 15 residues. Trimming left V 7 bases short and J 6 bases short, with 21 bases between. Here the CDR3 reads CASTPSPGEAKTQYL. As DNA, the CDR3 is TGTGCCAGCACCCCGTCGCCGGGAGAAGCAAAGACCCAGTACTTA.

In regard to this clonotype: One junction end disagrees with the germline gene, perhaps due to a read error. The V and J genes are TRBV11-3 and TRBJ2-7; 9 bases fit TRBD2. CDR1 is SGHNT, CDR2 YENEEA, per germline. The CDR3 is made up of 13 amino acids. The CDR3, as DNA: TGTGCCAGCAGTAGTGGGACTAGCCTCGAGCAGTATTTC. This encodes CASSSGTSLEQYF. Together with reference TRBV11-3 and TRBJ2-7, the CDR3 gives the full variable domain: EAGVVQSPRYKIIEKKQPVAFWCNPISGHNTLYWYLQNLGQGPELLIRYENEEAVDDSQLPKDRFSAERLKGVDSTLKIQPAELGDSAVYLCASSSGTSLEQYFGPGTRLTVT.

A remark on this clonotype: Relative to the germline gene, one junction end is altered; a read error may explain this. This chain uses TRBV4-1 with TRBJ2-1, with D possibly TRBD2 on 5 matching bases. The CDR3 runs to 15 residues. Germline assignment: CDR1 MGHRA and CDR2 YSYEKL. CDR3: CASSRTLAGGDEQCF. In DNA, the CDR3 is TGCGCCAGCAGCAGAACCCTAGCAGGAGGAGATGAGCAGTGCTTC.

This rearrangement joins TRBV6-1 to TRBJ2-5; possibly TRBD1 for D (5 bases). V was trimmed by 4 bases and J by 4 bases, leaving 10 bases between them. The germline gives CDR1 MNHNS, CDR2 SASEGT. The CDR3 sequence is 13 residues long. CDR3 in amino acids: CASSVRGTETQYF. DNA of the CDR3: TGTGCCAGCAGTGTAAGGGGCACAGAGACCCAGTACTTC.

About this clonotype itself: The junction shows a germline mismatch at one end, possibly a read error. The CDR3: CASSPHNRVGANVLSF. The CDR3 nucleotides read TGCGCCAGCAGCCCGCATAATAGGGTTGGGGCCAACGTCCTGAGTTTC. The chain uses TRBV4-1 and TRBJ2-6; D might be TRBD1 (5 bases). The length of the CDR3 is 16 residues. Germline CDR1 MGHRA, CDR2 YSYEKL.

This clonotype was detected ten times or more. The chain links TRBV5-6 to TRBJ1-6; D ambiguous. The CDR3 runs to 16 residues. The V end was cut by 2 bases, the J end by 0 bases, with 9 bases between. The germline V gene has CDR1 SGHDT and CDR2 YYEEEE. The CDR3 spells CASSLGRSSYNSPLHF. The CDR3 region has the DNA TGTGCCAGCAGCTTAGGAAGGAGCTCCTATAATTCACCCCTCCACTTT.

The chain has TRBV28 and TRBJ1-2; D unclear. V was pared by 2 bases and J by 4 bases, with 11 bases between. This CDR3 has 14 residues. Germline CDR1 reads MDHEN; CDR2 reads SYDVKM. Here the CDR3 DNA reads TGTGCCAGCAGTTTACCCACACGGACCTATGGCTACACCTTC. Its translation is CASSLPTRTYGYTF.

The CDR3 sequence is CASSLTTGTVRIDGQFF. The CDR3 DNA sequence: TGTGCCAGCAGCTTAACAACCGGGACAGTTAGGATAGATGGGCAGTTCTTC. V usage is TRBV11-1 and J usage is TRBJ2-1; 7 bases fit TRBD1. Germline V CDR1 and CDR2: SGHAT, FQDESV (reference sequence). The CDR3 loop spans 17 amino acids. The V and J ends lost 2 bases and 12 bases, in that order; junction bases with no gene match: 19.

The J gene is TRBJ2-7, the V gene TRBV5-4; TRBD2 matches at 7 bases. The CDR3 is 14 amino acids. V gave up 4 bases and J gave up 2 bases; unmatched junction bases: 6. The V gene's germline CDR1 is SGHNT and CDR2 YYREEE (reference sequence). The CDR3 DNA reads TGTGCCAGCAGCGGAGGACTAGTGACCTACGAGCAGTACTTC. As protein: CASSGGLVTYEQYF.

The J gene is TRBJ2-2, the V gene TRBV9, with TRBD2 matching 7 bases. V shed 0 bases and J 5 bases; nucleotides not matched to a gene: 4. This CDR3 has 15 amino acids. Germline V lookup: CDR1 SGDLS, CDR2 YYNGEE. The CDR3 is CASSVGTSMTGELFF. In DNA, the CDR3 is TGTGCCAGCAGCGTAGGGACTAGTATGACCGGGGAGCTGTTTTTT.

This clonotype was picked up many times. The chain combines TRBV4-1 with TRBJ2-1; a possible D gene is TRBD1 (6 bases). Deletions cut 1 base from V and 0 bases from J, with 13 bases between. Germline V gives CDR1 MGHRA, CDR2 YSYEKL. The CDR3 sequence is 17 residues long. This CDR3 reads CASSQGTGTSSYNEQFF. The CDR3 nucleotides read TGCGCCAGCAGCCAAGGGACCGGGACATCCTCCTACAATGAGCAGTTCTTC.

A remark on this clonotype: The missing conserved phenylalanine or tryptophan at the end of this CDR3 makes a read error likely. The chain combines TRBV6-5 with TRBJ2-7; D remains unclear. Germline CDR1 MNHEY, CDR2 SVGAGI. This CDR3 has 13 amino acids. Between the trimmed V and J ends, which lost 9 bases and 0 bases, there was a span of 12 bases. Here the CDR3 DNA reads TGTGCCAGTTCAGAGCCGGCCTCCTACGAGCAGTACTAC. Translating it yields CASSEPASYEQYY.